The sequence of this T cell receptor beta chain was determined in a study of CD8 T cells in ankylosing spondylitis. Findings and caveats of the study: Made up of roughly 8 highly homologous variants, a TCR beta motif appeared characteristic of ankylosing spondylitis blood.

Each CDR3 protein is one row after TCRdb ran MiXCR on the 5' RACE reads. This sample has about 220,000 distinct CDR3 sequences, with roughly 6.6% found just once. This clonotype was observed many times. Its matching antigen is unknown. The CDR3 is made up of 14 amino acids. In germline, CDR1 is SQVTM, CDR2 ANQGSEA. V lost 2 bases and J lost 6, with 17 bases in between. The sequenced sample was blood, either unsorted or a sorted T cell fraction (not recorded which). The clonotype comes from a male donor with ankylosing spondylitis. V and J are TRBV29-1 and TRBJ2-7, with D tentatively TRBD1 or TRBD2 (5 bases each). CDR3 DNA: TGCAGCGTTGAACGAGAGAGGGGAAGGGGCGAGCAGTACTTC. It specifies CSVERERGRGEQYF.